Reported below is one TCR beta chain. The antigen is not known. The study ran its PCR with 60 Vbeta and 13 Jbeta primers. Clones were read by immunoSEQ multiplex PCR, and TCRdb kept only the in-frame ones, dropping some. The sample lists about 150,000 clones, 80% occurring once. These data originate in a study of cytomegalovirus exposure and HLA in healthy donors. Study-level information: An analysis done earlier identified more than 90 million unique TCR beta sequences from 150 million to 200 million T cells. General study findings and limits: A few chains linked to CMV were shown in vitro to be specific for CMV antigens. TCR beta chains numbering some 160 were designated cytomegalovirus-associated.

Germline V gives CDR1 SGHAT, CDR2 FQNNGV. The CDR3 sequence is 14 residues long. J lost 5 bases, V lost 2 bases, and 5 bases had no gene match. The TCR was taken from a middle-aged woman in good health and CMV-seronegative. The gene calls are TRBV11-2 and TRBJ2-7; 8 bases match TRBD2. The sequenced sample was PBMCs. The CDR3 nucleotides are TGTGCCAGCAGCTTAAGCGGGAGAAACCACGAGCAGTACTTC. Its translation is CASSLSGRNHEQYF.